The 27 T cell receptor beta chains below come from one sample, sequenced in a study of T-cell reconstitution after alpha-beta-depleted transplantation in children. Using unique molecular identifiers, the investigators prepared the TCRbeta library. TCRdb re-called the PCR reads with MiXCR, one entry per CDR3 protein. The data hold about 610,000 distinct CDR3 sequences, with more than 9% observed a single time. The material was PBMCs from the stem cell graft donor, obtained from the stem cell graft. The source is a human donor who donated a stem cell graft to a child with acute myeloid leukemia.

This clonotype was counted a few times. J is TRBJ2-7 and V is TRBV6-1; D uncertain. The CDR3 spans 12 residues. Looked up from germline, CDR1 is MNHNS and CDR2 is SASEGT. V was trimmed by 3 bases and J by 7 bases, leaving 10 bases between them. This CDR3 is CASSEGYGEQYF. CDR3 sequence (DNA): TGTGCCAGCAGTGAGGGGTACGGTGAGCAGTACTTC.

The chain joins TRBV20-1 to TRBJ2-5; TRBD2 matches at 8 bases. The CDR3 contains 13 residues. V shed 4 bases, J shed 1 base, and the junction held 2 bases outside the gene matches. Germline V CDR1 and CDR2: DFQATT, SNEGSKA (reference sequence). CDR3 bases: TGCAGTGCTAAAAGCGGGAGCCAAGAGACCCAGTACTTC. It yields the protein CSAKSGSQETQYF.

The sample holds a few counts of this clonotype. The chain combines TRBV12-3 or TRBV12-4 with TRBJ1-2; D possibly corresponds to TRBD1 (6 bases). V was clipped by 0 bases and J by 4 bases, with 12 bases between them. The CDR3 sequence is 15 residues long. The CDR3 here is CASSLASQGLYGYTF. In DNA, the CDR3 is TGTGCCAGCAGTTTAGCGTCGCAGGGGCTCTATGGCTACACCTTC.

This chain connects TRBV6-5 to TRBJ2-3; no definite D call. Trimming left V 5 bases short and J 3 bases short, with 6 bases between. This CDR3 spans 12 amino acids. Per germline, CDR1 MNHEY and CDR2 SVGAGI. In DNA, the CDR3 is TGTGCCAGCAGTGCGACGACAGATACGCAGTATTTT. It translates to CASSATTDTQYF.

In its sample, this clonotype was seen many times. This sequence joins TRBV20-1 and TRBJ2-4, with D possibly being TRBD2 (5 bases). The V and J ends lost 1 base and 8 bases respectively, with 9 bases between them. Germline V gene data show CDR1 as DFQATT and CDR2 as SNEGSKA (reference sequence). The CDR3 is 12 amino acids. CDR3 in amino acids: CSARVPGDIQYF. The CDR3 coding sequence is TGCAGTGCTAGAGTCCCCGGGGACATTCAGTACTTC.

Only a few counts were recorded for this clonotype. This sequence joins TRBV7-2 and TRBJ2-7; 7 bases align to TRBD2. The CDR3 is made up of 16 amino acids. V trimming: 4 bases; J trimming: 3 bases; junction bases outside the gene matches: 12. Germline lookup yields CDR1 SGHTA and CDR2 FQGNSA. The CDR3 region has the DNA TGTGCCAGCAGCTCCCTAGGGCTAGCGGAGGGCTACGAGCAGTACTTC. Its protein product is CASSSLGLAEGYEQYF.

CDR3 protein: CSARTGQGSYNEQFF. The CDR3 DNA reads as TGCAGTGCTAGGACAGGACAGGGTTCCTACAATGAGCAGTTCTTC. V is TRBV20-1 and J is TRBJ2-1; 8 bases are shared with TRBD1. The CDR3 contains 15 residues. V lost 3 bases and J lost 1; bases outside the gene matches: 5. Per the germline V gene, CDR1 is DFQATT and CDR2 is SNEGSKA (reference sequence).

The CDR3 nucleotides are TGTGCCAGCAGTTCACTGCGACAGGGACCCTACGAGCAGTACTTC. Protein product: CASSSLRQGPYEQYF. The rearrangement links TRBV28 to TRBJ2-7; TRBD1 matches at 7 bases. Germline values: CDR1 MDHEN, CDR2 SYDVKM. V shed 4 bases, J shed 2 bases, and the junction held 8 bases outside the gene matches. This CDR3 comprises 15 residues. The full variable domain, with the rest looked up from reference TRBV28 and TRBJ2-7, is DVKVTQSSRYLVKRTGEKVFLECVQDMDHENMFWYRQDPGLGLRLIYFSYDVKMKEKGDIPEGYSVSREKKERFSLILESASTNQTSMYLCASSSLRQGPYEQYFGPGTRLTVT.

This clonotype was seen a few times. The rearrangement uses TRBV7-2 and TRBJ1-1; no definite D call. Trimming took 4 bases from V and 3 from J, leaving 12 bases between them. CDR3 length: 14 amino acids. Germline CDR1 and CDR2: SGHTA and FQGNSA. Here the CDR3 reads CASSSGSQYTEAFF. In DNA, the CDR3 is TGTGCCAGCAGCTCTGGGAGCCAGTACACTGAAGCTTTCTTT. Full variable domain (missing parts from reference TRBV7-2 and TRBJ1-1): GAGVSQSPSNKVTEKGKDVELRCDPISGHTALYWYRQSLGQGLEFLIYFQGNSAPDKSGLPSDRFSAERTGGSVSTLTIQRTQQEDSAVYLCASSSGSQYTEAFFGQGTRLTVV.

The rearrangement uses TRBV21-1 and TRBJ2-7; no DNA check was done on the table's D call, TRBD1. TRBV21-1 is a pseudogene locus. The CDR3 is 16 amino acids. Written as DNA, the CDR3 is TGTGCCAGCAGCAAAGGGGGACAGGGGCACTCCTACGAGCAGTACTTC. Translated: CASSKGGQGHSYEQYF.

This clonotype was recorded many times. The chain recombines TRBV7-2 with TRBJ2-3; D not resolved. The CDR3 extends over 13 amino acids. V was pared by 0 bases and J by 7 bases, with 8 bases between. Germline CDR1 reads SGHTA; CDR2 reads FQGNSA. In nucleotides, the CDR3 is TGTGCCAGCAGCTTAGCTATTGGATATACGCAGTATTTT. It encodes CASSLAIGYTQYF.

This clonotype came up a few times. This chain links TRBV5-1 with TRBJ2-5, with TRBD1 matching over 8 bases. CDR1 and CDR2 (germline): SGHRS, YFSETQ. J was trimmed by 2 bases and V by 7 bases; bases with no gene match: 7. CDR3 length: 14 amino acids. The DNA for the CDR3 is TGCGCCAGCGGCCACCAGGGGGCACAAGAGACCCAGTACTTC. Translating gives CASGHQGAQETQYF.

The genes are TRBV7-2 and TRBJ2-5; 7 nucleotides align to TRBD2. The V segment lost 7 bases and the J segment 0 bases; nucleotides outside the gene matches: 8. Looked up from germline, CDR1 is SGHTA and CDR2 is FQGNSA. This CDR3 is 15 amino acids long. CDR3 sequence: CASTATSRNQETQYF. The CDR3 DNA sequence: TGTGCCAGCACCGCGACTAGCAGAAACCAAGAGACCCAGTACTTC.

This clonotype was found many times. In nucleotides, the CDR3 is TGTGCCAGCAGGATCCGGGGACAGGGGGTCGAGCAGTACTTC. Protein sequence: CASRIRGQGVEQYF. V is TRBV2 and J is TRBJ2-7; the match to TRBD1 covers 11 bases. Losses at the gene ends were 6 bases for V and 6 bases for J; bases not matched to a gene: 7. The germline V gene has CDR1 SNHLY and CDR2 FYNNEI. The CDR3 contains 14 residues.

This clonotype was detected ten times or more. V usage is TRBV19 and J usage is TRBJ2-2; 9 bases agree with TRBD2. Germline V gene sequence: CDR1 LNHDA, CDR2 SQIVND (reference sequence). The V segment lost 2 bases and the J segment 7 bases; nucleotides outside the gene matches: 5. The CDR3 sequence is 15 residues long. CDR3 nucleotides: TGTGCCAGTAGTATATGGACTAGCGAAGGCGGGGAGCTGTTTTTT. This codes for CASSIWTSEGGELFF. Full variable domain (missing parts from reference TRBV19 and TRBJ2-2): DGGITQSPKYLFRKEGQNVTLSCEQNLNHDAMYWYRQDPGQGLRLIYYSQIVNDFQKGDIAEGYSVSREKKESFPLTVTSAQKNPTAFYLCASSIWTSEGGELFFGEGSRLTVL.

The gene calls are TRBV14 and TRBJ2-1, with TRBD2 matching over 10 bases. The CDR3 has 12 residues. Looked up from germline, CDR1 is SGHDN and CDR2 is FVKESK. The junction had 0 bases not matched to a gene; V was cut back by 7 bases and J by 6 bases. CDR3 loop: CASTSGGNEQFF. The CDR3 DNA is TGTGCCAGCACTAGCGGGGGCAATGAGCAGTTCTTC. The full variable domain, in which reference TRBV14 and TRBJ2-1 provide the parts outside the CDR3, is EAGVTQFPSHSVIEKGQTVTLRCDPISGHDNLYWYRRVMGKEIKFLLHFVKESKQDESGMPNNRFLAERTGGTYSTLKVQPAELEDSGVYFCASTSGGNEQFFGPGTRLTVL.

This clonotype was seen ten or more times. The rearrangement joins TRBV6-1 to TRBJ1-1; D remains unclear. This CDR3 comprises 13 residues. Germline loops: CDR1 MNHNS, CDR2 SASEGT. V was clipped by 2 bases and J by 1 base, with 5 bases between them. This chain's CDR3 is CASSESGNTEAFF. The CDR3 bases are TGTGCCAGCAGTGAAAGTGGGAACACTGAAGCTTTCTTT.

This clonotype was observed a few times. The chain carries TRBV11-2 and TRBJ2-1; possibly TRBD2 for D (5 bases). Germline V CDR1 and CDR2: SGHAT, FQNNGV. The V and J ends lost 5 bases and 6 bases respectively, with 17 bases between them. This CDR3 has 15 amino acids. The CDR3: CASSHGRGRLNEQFF. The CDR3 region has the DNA TGTGCCAGCAGCCATGGAAGAGGGCGGCTCAATGAGCAGTTCTTC.

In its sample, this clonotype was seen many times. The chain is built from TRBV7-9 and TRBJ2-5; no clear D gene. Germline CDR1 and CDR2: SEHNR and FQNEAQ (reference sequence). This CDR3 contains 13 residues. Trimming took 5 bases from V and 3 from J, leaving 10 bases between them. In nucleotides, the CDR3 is TGTGCCAGCAGCAACAGTATCAAAGAGACCCAGTACTTC. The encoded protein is CASSNSIKETQYF.

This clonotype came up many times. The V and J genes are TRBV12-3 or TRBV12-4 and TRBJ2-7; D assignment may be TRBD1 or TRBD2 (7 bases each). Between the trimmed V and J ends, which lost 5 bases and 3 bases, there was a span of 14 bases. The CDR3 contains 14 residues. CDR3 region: CASSQTGTNYEQYF. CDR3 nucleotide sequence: TGTGCCAGCAGTCAGACAGGGACTAACTACGAGCAGTACTTC.

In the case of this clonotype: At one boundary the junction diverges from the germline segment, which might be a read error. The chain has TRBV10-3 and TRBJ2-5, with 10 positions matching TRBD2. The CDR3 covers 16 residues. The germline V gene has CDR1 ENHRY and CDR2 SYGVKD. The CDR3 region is CAISESAASGGESQYF. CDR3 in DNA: TGTGCCATCAGTGAGTCCGCGGCTAGCGGGGGAGAGTCCCAGTACTTC.

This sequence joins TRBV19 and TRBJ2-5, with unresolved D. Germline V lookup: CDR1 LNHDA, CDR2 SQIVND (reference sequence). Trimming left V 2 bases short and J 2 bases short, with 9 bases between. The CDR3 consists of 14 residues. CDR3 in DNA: TGTGCCAGTAGTATAAGGCCTCGGCAAGAGACCCAGTACTTC. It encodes CASSIRPRQETQYF.

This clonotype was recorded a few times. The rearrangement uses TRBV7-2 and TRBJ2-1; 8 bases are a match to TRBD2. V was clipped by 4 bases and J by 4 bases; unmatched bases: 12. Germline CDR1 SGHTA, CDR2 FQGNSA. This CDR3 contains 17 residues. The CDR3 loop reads CASSSRRGAGAYNEQFF. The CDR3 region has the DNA TGTGCCAGCAGCTCCCGACGAGGAGCGGGAGCTTACAATGAGCAGTTCTTC.

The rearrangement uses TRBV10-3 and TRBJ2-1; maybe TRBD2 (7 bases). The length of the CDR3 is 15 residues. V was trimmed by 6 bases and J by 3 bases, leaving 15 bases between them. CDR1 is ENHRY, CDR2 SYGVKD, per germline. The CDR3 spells CAIRAREGDYNEQFF. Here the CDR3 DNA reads TGTGCCATCAGGGCTAGGGAGGGGGACTACAATGAGCAGTTCTTC.

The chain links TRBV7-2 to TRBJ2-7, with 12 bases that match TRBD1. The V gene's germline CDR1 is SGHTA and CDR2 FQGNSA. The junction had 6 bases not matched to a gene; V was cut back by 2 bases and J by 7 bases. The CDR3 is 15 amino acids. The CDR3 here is CASSLTGTGGWEQYF. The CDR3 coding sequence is TGTGCCAGCAGCTTAACCGGGACAGGGGGCTGGGAGCAGTACTTC.

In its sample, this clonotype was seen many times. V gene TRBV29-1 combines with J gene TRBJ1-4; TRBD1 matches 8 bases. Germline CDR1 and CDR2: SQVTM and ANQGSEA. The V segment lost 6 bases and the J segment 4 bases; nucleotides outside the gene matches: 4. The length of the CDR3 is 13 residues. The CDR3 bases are TGCAGCGTGATGGACAGGGATAATGAAAAACTGTTTTTT. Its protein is CSVMDRDNEKLFF.

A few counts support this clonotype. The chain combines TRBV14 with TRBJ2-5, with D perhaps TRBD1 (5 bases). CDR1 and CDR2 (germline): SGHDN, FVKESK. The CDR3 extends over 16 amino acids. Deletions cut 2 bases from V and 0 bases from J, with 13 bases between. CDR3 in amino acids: CASSQLQGKYQETQYF. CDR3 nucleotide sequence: TGTGCCAGCAGCCAACTCCAGGGCAAGTACCAAGAGACCCAGTACTTC.